A selection of T cell receptor beta chains follows, all from one sample in a study of graft-versus-host responses after intestinal transplantation. Some clones are missing from TCRdb's copy, which holds only in-frame ones; the method was immunoSEQ multiplex PCR. The sample contains 3,500 to 4,500 clones, under 25% of which appear only once. This specimen was alloreactive CD4+ T cells from a mixed lymphocyte reaction culture, taken before transplantation. All receptors derive from a human patient who was an organ donor for intestinal transplantation. The CDR3 runs from the conserved cysteine through the conserved F or W. D genes are given only for firm matches. For some rows the clone size is stated as once, few or many, or as a class when expanded; others skip it.

v_gene	d_gene	abundance	j_gene	CDR3nt	CDR3aa
TRBV2	-	medium-sized	TRBJ1-6	TGTGCCAGCAGTACCAGGGTGAATAATTCACCCCTCCACTTT	CASSTRVNNSPLHF
TRBV7-6	TRBD2	medium-sized	TRBJ2-3	TGTGCCAGCAGTCCAGTCGGTGCTAGCGGGGCCGCAGATACGCAGTATTTT	CASSPVGASGAADTQYF
TRBV23-1	-	medium-sized	TRBJ1-4	TGCGCCAGCAGTCAATCCTCCAGGGGAGATGAAAAACTGTTTTTT	CASSQSSRGDEKLFF
TRBV7-2	-	medium-sized	TRBJ1-2	TGTGCCAGCAGCCCGACCCCTCATGCAGGGCGGTATGGCTACACCTTC	CASSPTPHAGRYGYTF
TRBV20-1	-	-	TRBJ1-2	TGCAGTGTGATCACAGGGGGCTACACCTTC	CSVITGGYTF
TRBV6-6	-	few	TRBJ1-2	TGTGCCAGCAGTTACTCCCCGAGACAGGAATTTGGCTACACCTTC	CASSYSPRQEFGYTF
TRBV6-7	TRBD2	few	TRBJ2-4	TGTGCCGGCAGGCGGGGGGGGCTAGGAGACTTAGCCAAAAACATTCAGTACTTC	CAGRRGGLGDLAKNIQYF
TRBV11-2	TRBD2	-	TRBJ2-3	TGTGCCAGCAGCTACGGCGGGAGCAGCACAGATACGCAGTATTTT	CASSYGGSSTDTQYF
TRBV11-2	-	few	TRBJ1-2	TGTGCCAGCAGCTTAGCGGCGGACAGCTATGGCTACACCTTC	CASSLAADSYGYTF
TRBV9	TRBD1	-	TRBJ2-5	TGTGCCAGCAGCGTCCAACAGGGGAGCATGGAGACCCAGTACTTC	CASSVQQGSMETQYF
TRBV4-3	-	few	TRBJ2-5	TGCGCCAGCAGCCAAGAGTGGACTAGAAGGGGGGAGACCCAGTACTTC	CASSQEWTRRGETQYF
TRBV27	-	medium-sized	TRBJ1-6	TGTGCCAGCAGTTTATACCCGCCGATCACAGGGTTGAGATCACCCCTCCACTTT	CASSLYPPITGLRSPLHF
TRBV7-7	-	-	TRBJ2-6	TGTGCCAGCAGCGCGGATTATAAGTGGCCACAAAGTCGGGCCAACGTCCTGACTTTC	CASSADYKWPQSRANVLTF
TRBV15	-	medium-sized	TRBJ1-2	TGTGCCACCAGCAGAGATGAGAGCTACACCTTC	CATSRDESYTF
TRBV18	-	-	TRBJ2-5	TGTGCCAGCTCACCAAATCCAAACCAAGAGACCCAGTACTTC	CASSPNPNQETQYF
TRBV18	-	-	TRBJ1-1	TGTGCCAGCTCACTCTTTGCCCAGGCCATGAACACTGAAGCTTTCTTT	CASSLFAQAMNTEAFF
TRBV27	TRBD2	-	TRBJ2-3	TGTGCCAGCAGTTTCGGACTAGATGGGGATACGCAGTATTTT	CASSFGLDGDTQYF
TRBV9	-	-	TRBJ1-5	TGTGCCAGCAGCGTAGGCCCTGCCGGGCCCCAGCATTTT	CASSVGPAGPQHF
TRBV27	TRBD2	few	TRBJ2-3	TGTGCCAGCAGTTTTCGGGGGGGCGGTTGGACAGATACGCAGTATTTT	CASSFRGGGWTDTQYF
TRBV6-6	-	few	TRBJ1-1	TGTGCCAGCAGTTACCGGTTGAACACTGAAGCTTTCTTT	CASSYRLNTEAFF
TRBV7-8	-	medium-sized	TRBJ1-5	TGTGCCAGCAGCTTCGTTCTCAATCAGCCCCAGCATTTT	CASSFVLNQPQHF
TRBV19	TRBD1	-	TRBJ1-2	TGTGCCAGTAGTATCCCGGGACAGGGTATCAGCTATGGCTACACCTTC	CASSIPGQGISYGYTF
TRBV4-3	-	few	TRBJ1-6	TGCGCCAGCAGCCAAGATGAGGGTCAGTCCTCACCCCTCCACTTT	CASSQDEGQSSPLHF
TRBV7-9	-	medium-sized	TRBJ1-1	TGTGCCAGCAGCAAGACAGGTCTAGAAAACACTGAAGCTTTCTTT	CASSKTGLENTEAFF
TRBV7-2	-	few	TRBJ1-5	TGTGCCAGCAGCCCAAGCAGGGGTAGCAATCAGCCCCAGCATTTT	CASSPSRGSNQPQHF